This passage covers 21 T cell receptor beta chains from one sample sequenced in a study of T-cell reconstitution after alpha-beta-depleted transplantation in children. Construction of the TCRbeta library involved unique molecular identifiers. TCRdb reanalysed the PCR reads using MiXCR and keeps one entry per CDR3 protein. The table includes around 120,000 distinct CDR3 sequences, roughly 24% detected once. Sequencing was performed on PBMCs, mostly from graft donor cells, taken 180 days after TCRalphabeta/CD19-depleted stem cell transplant. These receptor sequences come from a male patient aged 2 to 10 who had a stem cell transplant for chronic granulomatous disease, so the T cells may come from the graft donor.

Ten or more counts support this clonotype. The chain joins TRBV27 to TRBJ2-5; TRBD1 aligns across 7 bases. This CDR3 region has 14 residues. The germline gives CDR1 MNHEY, CDR2 SMNVEV (reference sequence). Losses at the gene ends were 6 bases for V and 4 bases for J; bases not matched to a gene: 8. CDR3 DNA sequence: TGTGCCAGCAGCTCAGGGGGTGCCGGAGAGACCCAGTACTTC. This gives the protein CASSSGGAGETQYF.

This clonotype was detected a few times. CDR3 amino acids: CASSLVQGNYNEQFF. The CDR3 DNA reads TGTGCCAGCAGCCTAGTACAGGGGAACTACAATGAGCAGTTCTTC. The V and J genes are TRBV6-2 or TRBV6-3 and TRBJ2-1, with 7 positions matching TRBD1. This CDR3 has 15 residues. V dropped 6 bases and J dropped 3; count of bases not matched to a gene: 8. CDR1 is MNHEY, CDR2 SVGEGT, per germline.

The J gene is TRBJ2-2, the V gene TRBV20-1; D uncertain. The V gene lost 1 base and the J gene lost 2 bases, with 8 bases spanning the gap. There are 14 residues in the CDR3. Germline V gives CDR1 DFQATT, CDR2 SNEGSKA (reference sequence). The CDR3 coding sequence is TGCAGTGCTAGAGGGGATTTTAACACCGGGGAGCTGTTTTTT. This gives the protein CSARGDFNTGELFF.

The chain joins TRBV6-5 to TRBJ2-3; no reliable D call. Between the trimmed V and J ends, which lost 0 bases and 0 bases, there was a span of 10 bases. This CDR3 comprises 16 residues. Germline CDR1 and CDR2: MNHEY and SVGAGI. In nucleotides, the CDR3 is TGTGCCAGCAGTTACTCGAAGCTGACTAGCACAGATACGCAGTATTTT. Amino acids: CASSYSKLTSTDTQYF.

At least ten counts were recorded for this clonotype. The gene calls are TRBV20-1 and TRBJ2-5; 9 bases map to TRBD2. CDR1 DFQATT and CDR2 SNEGSKA come from the germline V gene (reference sequence). CDR3 size: 14 residues. V shed 3 bases, J shed 2 bases, and the junction held 4 bases outside the gene matches. The CDR3 here is CSASLAGLQETQYF. CDR3 in DNA: TGCAGTGCTAGCCTAGCGGGGTTACAAGAGACCCAGTACTTC.

CDR3 protein: CASSSTSPETQYF. The DNA for the CDR3 is TGTGCCAGCAGTTCGACTAGTCCGGAGACCCAGTACTTC. V gene TRBV28 combines with J gene TRBJ2-5; maybe TRBD2 (6 bases). The V end lost 4 bases, the J end lost 5 bases, and 11 bases lay between the germline ends. The CDR3 is made up of 13 amino acids. Germline V gene sequence: CDR1 MDHEN, CDR2 SYDVKM.

This clonotype has ten or more counts. CDR3 in amino acids: CASSLEVVRRGGYTF. CDR3 sequence (DNA): TGCGCCAGCAGCTTGGAAGTTGTACGTCGGGGGGGCTACACCTTC. This chain uses TRBV5-1 with TRBJ1-2; a possible D gene is TRBD1 (5 bases). Germline V CDR1 and CDR2: SGHRS, YFSETQ. This CDR3 comprises 15 residues. V shed 0 bases and J shed 8 bases, with 17 bases lying between them.

This clonotype was picked up a small number of times. The chain has TRBV10-2 and TRBJ2-1; tentatively, D is TRBD2 (6 bases). The CDR3 is 13 residues long. V dropped 2 bases and J dropped 9 bases, with 11 bases sitting between them. Germline CDR1 reads WSHSY; CDR2 reads SAAADI. CDR3 bases: TGCGCCAGCAGTGAGAGGAGGGCCTGTGAGCAGTTCTTC. It is translated as CASSERRACEQFF.

The chain employs TRBV7-3 and TRBJ2-3; D is unclear. Between the trimmed V and J ends, which lost 8 bases and 2 bases, there was a span of 20 bases. The germline V gene encodes CDR1 SGHTA and CDR2 FQGTGA. The CDR3 runs 16 residues. The chain's CDR3 is CASSKGVIPHTDTQYF. DNA of the CDR3: TGTGCCAGCTCCAAAGGAGTAATCCCCCACACAGATACGCAGTATTTT.

This clonotype was counted at least ten times. This sequence joins TRBV29-1 and TRBJ1-1, with D perhaps matching TRBD1 (6 bases). This CDR3 region has 15 residues. V gave up 0 bases and J gave up 5 bases, with 16 bases separating them. CDR1 SQVTM and CDR2 ANQGSEA come from the germline V gene. The CDR3 DNA sequence: TGCAGCGTTGAAGATATGGGGGCCGTCGAGACTGAAGCTTTCTTT. This sequence encodes CSVEDMGAVETEAFF.

This clonotype was seen a handful of times. The CDR3 DNA is TGTGCCAGCAGCTTCCTCCAACTAGCGGGAGAGGGTAATGAGCAGTTCTTC. This sequence encodes CASSFLQLAGEGNEQFF. The chain employs TRBV5-5 and TRBJ2-1, with 11 bases lining up with TRBD2. The CDR3 is 17 residues long. Germline-derived CDR1 and CDR2 are SGHKS and YYEKEE (reference sequence). V was pared by 2 bases and J by 7 bases, with 11 bases of the junction left unmatched.

This chain connects TRBV9 to TRBJ2-1; D uncertain. The germline V gene encodes CDR1 SGDLS and CDR2 YYNGEE. The CDR3 extends over 12 amino acids. Trimming stripped 0 bases from V and 7 bases from J, with 5 bases between. In DNA, the CDR3 is TGTGCCAGCAGCGTAGGAAATAATGAGCAGTTCTTC. Translated: CASSVGNNEQFF.

The V and J genes are TRBV5-1 and TRBJ2-3; tentatively, D is TRBD1 (6 bases). CDR1 and CDR2 from the germline V gene are SGHRS and YFSETQ. The V end was cut by 3 bases, the J end by 3 bases, with 17 bases between. The CDR3 consists of 16 residues. The CDR3 nucleotides are TGCGCCAGCAGCTCGGACCCCAGGGGAAGAACAGATACGCAGTATTTT. This translates into CASSSDPRGRTDTQYF.

This clonotype came up many times. This chain joins TRBV5-1 and TRBJ1-2; 8 nucleotides align to TRBD1. The CDR3 totals 19 residues. V shed 0 bases, J shed 2 bases, and the junction held 15 bases outside the gene matches. Germline V CDR1 and CDR2: SGHRS, YFSETQ. The CDR3 sequence is CASSLVGDRSARINYGYTF. The DNA for the CDR3 is TGCGCCAGCAGCTTGGTAGGGGACAGGAGCGCACGGATCAACTATGGCTACACCTTC. Using reference TRBV5-1 and TRBJ1-2 for the parts outside the CDR3, the full variable domain is KAGVTQTPRYLIKTRGQQVTLSCSPISGHRSVSWYQQTPGQGLQFLFEYFSETQRNKGNFPGRFSGRQFSNSRSEMNVSTLELGDSALYLCASSLVGDRSARINYGYTFGSGTRLTVV.

The V and J genes are TRBV6-2 or TRBV6-3 and TRBJ2-1; no definite D call. Trimming took off 0 bases at V and 4 bases at J, with 7 bases between the two ends. The length of the CDR3 is 14 residues. Germline-derived CDR1 and CDR2 are MNHEY and SVGEGT. As DNA, the CDR3 is TGTGCCAGCAGTTACTCTCCAGTTTACAATGAGCAGTTCTTC. Residues: CASSYSPVYNEQFF.

This clonotype was seen at least ten times. This chain uses TRBV7-9 with TRBJ1-3; no clear D gene. CDR1 SEHNR and CDR2 FQNEAQ come from the germline V gene (reference sequence). V lost 4 bases and J 0 bases, leaving 10 bases between the germline ends. This CDR3 is 15 amino acids long. For the CDR3, the DNA is TGTGCCAGCAGCTCATTAAGAAACTCTGGAAACACCATATATTTT. It translates to CASSSLRNSGNTIYF.

This clonotype was detected ten times or more. This chain connects TRBV5-1 to TRBJ2-1; 8 bases are shared with TRBD2. CDR1 is SGHRS and CDR2 is YFSETQ in the germline V gene. The V gene end was trimmed by 0 bases and the J gene end by 7 bases; junction bases not matched to a gene: 15. The CDR3 consists of 18 residues. In DNA, the CDR3 is TGCGCCAGCAGCTTGGATGCGACTAGCGTTTTCCTGCCAAATGAGCAGTTCTTC. Translating gives CASSLDATSVFLPNEQFF.

This clonotype has a count of ten or more. The genes are TRBV6-5 and TRBJ2-3; 11 nucleotides line up with TRBD1. The CDR3 loop spans 15 amino acids. V lost 7 bases and J lost 4; bases outside the gene matches: 7. Germline lookup yields CDR1 MNHEY and CDR2 SVGAGI. The CDR3: CASILGQGAADTQYF. CDR3 DNA sequence: TGTGCCAGCATTCTCGGACAGGGGGCGGCAGATACGCAGTATTTT.

This clonotype was picked up many times. The chain has TRBV29-1 and TRBJ2-3; 7 bases match TRBD2. With 6 bases clipped from V and 9 bases from J, the junction kept 9 bases outside the gene matches. Germline V lookup: CDR1 SQVTM, CDR2 ANQGSEA. This CDR3 contains 12 residues. In DNA, the CDR3 is TGCAGCGTCGTGACTAGCCCCCGGACGCAGTATTTT. It codes for CSVVTSPRTQYF.

The table lists this clonotype with many counts. The chain uses TRBV5-1 and TRBJ2-5; 10 nucleotides align to TRBD2. The CDR3 has 15 residues. Germline V gene sequence: CDR1 SGHRS, CDR2 YFSETQ. The trim removed 4 bases at V and 5 bases at J, leaving 8 bases unmatched. The CDR3 DNA sequence: TGCGCCAGCAGCGAGGAAGGACTAGCGGTTGAGACCCAGTACTTC. Amino acid sequence: CASSEEGLAVETQYF.

The chain employs TRBV7-9 and TRBJ1-2; D gene uncertain. V was shortened by 4 bases and J by 3 bases, with 9 bases between the two germline ends. The CDR3 spans 13 residues. The V gene's germline CDR1 is SEHNR and CDR2 FQNEAQ (reference sequence). As DNA, the CDR3 is TGTGCCAGCAGCTCCCCCACGGACTATGGCTACACCTTC. Its protein product is CASSSPTDYGYTF.